This is a list of T cell receptor beta chains from one sample in a study of T-cell reconstitution after alpha-beta-depleted transplantation in children. TCRdb analysed the PCR reads with MiXCR anew, one entry per CDR3 protein. Of hundreds of thousands of distinct CDR3 sequences in the sample, approximately 14% were seen once. The specimen was PBMCs, collected before TCRalphabeta/CD19-depleted stem cell transplant. These receptors were obtained from a girl aged 2 to 9 with congenital amegakaryocytic thrombocytopenia, due to receive a stem cell transplant. The CDR3 runs from the conserved cysteine through the conserved F or W. A D gene is named only where the DNA matches it firmly. Not every row has a clone size; where given, it reads once, few, many or a size class.

v_call	d_call	j_call	clone_size	cdr3_aa	cdr3_nt
TRBV29-1	.	TRBJ2-1	many	CSVEYLDSYNEQFF	TGCAGCGTTGAATATCTAGACTCCTACAATGAGCAGTTCTTC
TRBV20-1	TRBD1	TRBJ1-5	few	CSVAGQTTYSNQPQHF	TGCAGCGTCGCGGGACAGACGACCTATAGCAATCAGCCCCAGCATTTT
TRBV15	TRBD2	TRBJ2-5	.	CATSRILRASGQETQYF	TGTGCCACCAGCAGAATCCTTCGCGCTAGCGGACAAGAGACCCAGTACTTC
TRBV5-1	.	TRBJ1-5	many	CASSLDKMGVGPQHF	TGCGCCAGCAGCTTGGATAAGATGGGAGTCGGGCCCCAGCATTTT
TRBV7-9	.	TRBJ2-5	few	CASSRLWGAEETQYF	TGTGCCAGCAGCCGCCTTTGGGGGGCCGAAGAGACCCAGTACTTC
TRBV5-1	TRBD1	TRBJ1-4	few	CASSWYPPGQGSKLFF	TGCGCCAGCAGCTGGTACCCCCCGGGACAGGGGAGTAAACTGTTTTTT
TRBV20-1	TRBD1	TRBJ1-3	many	CSARATGGPGNTIYF	TGCAGTGCTAGAGCGACAGGGGGGCCTGGAAACACCATATATTTT
TRBV19	TRBD2	TRBJ2-5	.	CASSKPTSGTETQYF	TGTGCCAGTAGTAAGCCGACTAGCGGAACAGAGACCCAGTACTTC
TRBV20-1	TRBD1	TRBJ2-7	many	CSASAETGVSYEQYF	TGCAGTGCTAGCGCTGAGACAGGGGTCTCCTACGAGCAGTACTTC
TRBV29-1	TRBD2	TRBJ2-5	many	CSVGTSGNQETQYF	TGCAGCGTCGGGACTAGCGGGAACCAAGAGACCCAGTACTTC
TRBV7-9	.	TRBJ2-1	.	CASSLAVQGQFF	TGTGCCAGCAGCTTAGCGGTGCAAGGGCAGTTCTTC
TRBV20-1	.	TRBJ2-7	once	CSARDSRSVYEQYF	TGCAGTGCTAGAGATTCGCGTAGCGTGTACGAGCAGTACTTC
TRBV20-1	TRBD2	TRBJ2-3	many	CSARPRGGADTQYF	TGCAGTGCTAGACCCCGGGGGGGAGCCGATACGCAGTATTTT
TRBV18	TRBD1	TRBJ1-1	.	CASSPVALRTGDTEAFF	TGTGCCAGCTCACCAGTCGCGTTGAGGACAGGGGACACTGAAGCTTTCTTT
TRBV20-1	TRBD2	TRBJ2-1	many	CSARTSGSGNEQFF	TGCAGTGCTAGAACTAGCGGGAGCGGCAATGAGCAGTTCTTC
TRBV4-1	TRBD2	TRBJ2-7	many	CASSPIAGYEQYF	TGCGCCAGCAGCCCCATAGCGGGCTACGAGCAGTACTTC
TRBV5-1	TRBD1	TRBJ2-5	few	CASSSTGGEETQYF	TGCGCCAGCAGCTCTACAGGGGGCGAAGAGACCCAGTACTTC
TRBV7-9	TRBD1	TRBJ2-5	few	CASSVNDREWAQETQYF	TGTGCCAGCAGCGTTAACGACAGGGAATGGGCCCAAGAGACCCAGTACTTC
TRBV20-1	TRBD1	TRBJ2-3	many	CSARQGGPTDTQYF	TGCAGTGCTAGACAAGGGGGCCCCACAGATACGCAGTATTTT
TRBV7-2	TRBD1	TRBJ2-7	many	CASSLIGQGFYEQYF	TGTGCCAGCAGCCTGATCGGACAGGGGTTCTACGAGCAGTACTTC
TRBV12-3/TRBV12-4	TRBD1	TRBJ2-7	many	CASRPTDRGYEQYF	TGTGCCAGCAGACCTACCGACAGGGGATACGAGCAGTACTTC
TRBV16	TRBD1	TRBJ1-5	.	CASSPPGQGFGQPQHF	TGTGCCAGCAGCCCACCGGGACAGGGGTTCGGTCAGCCCCAGCATTTT
TRBV29-1	.	TRBJ2-7	many	CSVAQASYEQYF	TGCAGCGTTGCACAGGCGAGCTACGAGCAGTACTTC
TRBV5-6	.	TRBJ2-5	few	CASTILSKETQYF	TGTGCCAGCACCATCCTTAGCAAAGAGACCCAGTACTTC
TRBV12-3/TRBV12-4	TRBD2	TRBJ2-7	many	CASSPPTGGLYEQYF	TGTGCCAGCAGTCCCCCTACGGGAGGACTCTACGAGCAGTACTTC
TRBV28	TRBD1	TRBJ2-5	many	CATTLTGEDQETQYF	TGTGCCACGACACTGACAGGGGAGGACCAAGAGACCCAGTACTTC
TRBV19	.	TRBJ2-5	few	CASSIGQSGETQYF	TGTGCCAGTAGTATCGGACAGAGTGGAGAGACCCAGTACTTC
TRBV7-9	.	TRBJ2-2	few	CASSEGPGELFF	TGTGCCAGCAGCGAGGGGCCTGGGGAGCTGTTTTTT
TRBV19	TRBD2	TRBJ2-1	many	CASSWLAGQTPRVEQFF	TGTGCCAGTAGTTGGTTAGCGGGCCAAACACCTAGAGTTGAGCAGTTCTTC
TRBV11-2	.	TRBJ1-5	many	CASSLGDAQPQHF	TGTGCCAGCAGCTTAGGAGATGCTCAGCCCCAGCATTTT
TRBV12-3/TRBV12-4	.	TRBJ2-1	few	CASSLRSGPYNEQFF	TGTGCCAGCTCGCTACGTTCAGGACCTTACAATGAGCAGTTCTTC